Below are 21 T cell receptor beta chains sequenced from a single sample in a study of shared clonotypes between healthy human individuals. This table comes from immunoSEQ multiplex PCR, and its TCRdb copy is limited to in-frame clones, with some not included. This table has about half a million clones, 70% to 80% appearing once. Sequenced sample: PBMCs. The origin of the receptors is a middle-aged woman in good health. Some clones in this sample may be carry-over from other donors' samples.

J is TRBJ2-5 and V is TRBV5-1, with D uncertain. The V gene's germline CDR1 is SGHRS and CDR2 YFSETQ. Trimming shortened V by 4 bases and J by 1 base, and 17 bases separated the two germline ends. The CDR3 has 16 amino acids. CDR3 residues: CASSPIPRTGQETQYF. DNA for the CDR3: TGCGCCAGCAGCCCGATCCCCCGGACCGGCCAAGAGACCCAGTACTTC.

This clone occurred a few times. The chain uses TRBV28 and TRBJ2-7; TRBD2 might be the D (6 bases). The ends were cut back, 7 bases at V and 0 bases at J, with 10 bases in the middle. The germline V gene encodes CDR1 MDHEN and CDR2 SYDVKM. CDR3 length: 13 residues. Here the CDR3 DNA reads TGTGCCAGCAACCGACTAGACTCCTACGAGCAGTACTTC. Encoded protein: CASNRLDSYEQYF.

Remarks on this clone: Within the sample, other DNA sequences also encode this same CDR3. The chain employs TRBV27 and TRBJ2-3; no clear D. Germline V CDR1 and CDR2: MNHEY, SMNVEV (reference sequence). Trimming shortened V by 5 bases and J by 0 bases, and 9 bases separated the two germline ends. This CDR3 has 14 residues. This CDR3 is CASSRGSSTDTQYF. CDR3 nucleotide sequence: TGTGCCAGCAGTCGAGGATCAAGCACAGATACGCAGTATTTT.

V gene TRBV7-3 combines with J gene TRBJ2-7, with 10 bases aligning to TRBD1. Trimming at V came to 4 bases and at J to 6 bases, leaving 6 bases not matched to a gene. Germline V gene sequence: CDR1 SGHTA, CDR2 FQGTGA. This CDR3 has 14 residues. The CDR3 DNA reads TGTGCCAGCAGCTCCGGACAGGGGGGCGTCGAGCAGTACTTC. Amino acids: CASSSGQGGVEQYF.

This chain links TRBV9 with TRBJ2-5, with unresolved D. The CDR3 loop spans 15 amino acids. Germline V gene data show CDR1 as SGDLS and CDR2 as YYNGEE. Trimming removed 3 bases from V and 6 bases from J, with 18 bases in between. The CDR3 reads CASSAQLGTGQTQYF. The CDR3 bases are TGTGCCAGCAGCGCCCAACTCGGAACCGGGCAGACCCAGTACTTC.

The gene calls are TRBV10-3 and TRBJ2-1; 7 positions agree with TRBD2. The CDR3 covers 15 residues. The germline V gene encodes CDR1 ENHRY and CDR2 SYGVKD. With 6 bases clipped from V and 4 bases from J, the junction kept 9 bases outside the gene matches. The CDR3 loop is CAISSREPGYNEQFF. The CDR3 DNA is TGTGCCATCAGCTCGCGGGAGCCAGGATACAATGAGCAGTTCTTC.

The chain combines TRBV25-1 with TRBJ2-2; possible D gene TRBD2, 5 bases. The CDR3 extends over 14 amino acids. Germline CDR1 and CDR2: MGHDK and SYGVNS. Trimming left V 6 bases short and J 6 bases short, with 14 bases between. CDR3 region: CASRPNPGAGELFF. In nucleotides, the CDR3 is TGTGCCAGCAGACCTAACCCCGGGGCCGGGGAGCTGTTTTTT.

The chain couples TRBV10-2 to TRBJ2-7; TRBD2 might be the D (6 bases). Trimming removed 3 bases from V and 3 bases from J, with 9 bases in between. CDR1 is WSHSY, CDR2 SAAADI, per germline. The CDR3 sequence is 13 residues long. CDR3 sequence (DNA): TGCGCCAGCAGTGATAGTAGCGGCTACGAGCAGTACTTC. It translates to CASSDSSGYEQYF.

V is TRBV30 and J is TRBJ2-1; the D is unclear. CDR3 length: 11 residues. V dropped 2 bases and J dropped 7 bases, with 6 bases sitting between them. Germline V gene lookup returns CDR1 GTSNPN and CDR2 SVGIG (reference sequence). In nucleotides, the CDR3 is TGTGCCTGGAGTCCCAGGAATGAGCAGTTCTTC. This codes for CAWSPRNEQFF.

The chain has TRBV15 and TRBJ1-5, with 8 positions matching TRBD1. CDR3 size: 15 residues. J was trimmed by 5 bases and V by 1 base; bases with no gene match: 4. CDR1 is LNHNV and CDR2 is YYDKDF in the germline V gene (reference sequence). This CDR3 reads CATSRGTGLHQPQHF. The CDR3 DNA is TGTGCCACCAGCAGAGGGACAGGGCTTCATCAGCCCCAGCATTTT.

A remark on this clone: At one end, the junction sequence differs from germline, possibly due to a read error. The rearrangement links TRBV27 to TRBJ2-3, with 14 bases aligning to TRBD2. CDR1 MNHEY and CDR2 SMNVEV come from the germline V gene (reference sequence). CDR3 length: 16 residues. CDR3 in amino acids: CASSPGTSGSKDTQYF. In nucleotides, the CDR3 is TGTGCCAGCAGTCCGGGGACTAGCGGGAGCAAAGATACGCAGTATTTT.

This clone was recorded many times. The V and J genes are TRBV5-1 and TRBJ1-2, with 7 bases that match TRBD1. The CDR3 has 15 amino acids. V lost 4 bases and J lost 4; bases outside the gene matches: 10. Germline CDR1 and CDR2: SGHRS and YFSETQ. CDR3 sequence: CASSPSPGTAYGYTF. CDR3 nucleotides: TGCGCCAGCAGCCCATCTCCCGGGACAGCCTATGGCTACACCTTC.

The chain uses TRBV5-1 and TRBJ2-2; tentatively, D is TRBD1 (5 bases). Germline V gives CDR1 SGHRS, CDR2 YFSETQ. Trimming shortened V by 0 bases and J by 4 bases, and 7 bases separated the two germline ends. This CDR3 spans 14 amino acids. CDR3 in amino acids: CASSLEGFTGELFF. As DNA, the CDR3 is TGCGCCAGCAGCTTGGAGGGGTTCACCGGGGAGCTGTTTTTT.

This sequence joins TRBV5-1 and TRBJ2-3; tentative D call: TRBD2 (5 bases). Germline V gives CDR1 SGHRS, CDR2 YFSETQ. The V end was cut by 2 bases, the J end by 3 bases, with 13 bases between. The CDR3 has 15 residues. The CDR3: CASSLGSGWTDTQYF. In nucleotides, the CDR3 is TGCGCCAGCAGCTTAGGGAGCGGATGGACAGATACGCAGTATTTT.

The chain employs TRBV19 and TRBJ2-7; maybe TRBD2 (6 bases). CDR3 length: 14 amino acids. From germline, CDR1 is LNHDA and CDR2 SQIVND (reference sequence). V was cut by 5 bases and J by 7 bases, with 18 bases left in between. CDR3 nucleotides: TGTGCCAGTAGTGACCGGAGGAGGGGATATGAGCAGTACTTC. Its protein is CASSDRRRGYEQYF.

Note on this clone: A read error may explain this, as a much larger clone is one base away. The gene calls are TRBV5-1 and TRBJ1-4; D perhaps matches TRBD1 (5 bases). Germline V lookup: CDR1 SGHRS, CDR2 YFSETQ. The ends were cut back, 5 bases at V and 7 bases at J, with 6 bases in the middle. This CDR3 has 11 amino acids. CDR3 nucleotide sequence: TGCGCCAGCAGGGGGGGTGAAAAACTGTTTTTT. Its protein is CASRGGEKLFF.

A few counts support this clone. The chain joins TRBV7-8 to TRBJ1-1; D gene unclear. V lost 1 base, J lost 5 bases, and 14 bases lay in between. The CDR3 loop spans 15 amino acids. Germline values: CDR1 SGHVS, CDR2 FQNEAQ. The DNA for the CDR3 is TGTGCCAGCAGCTTAGTGGGTCCGGGGTCGACTGAAGCTTTCTTT. Its translation: CASSLVGPGSTEAFF.

The chain couples TRBV5-1 to TRBJ2-5; 12 bases fit TRBD1. Germline V lookup: CDR1 SGHRS, CDR2 YFSETQ. V lost 6 bases and J lost 1; bases outside the gene matches: 4. The CDR3 contains 15 residues. The CDR3 loop is CASNPGQGAQETQYF. CDR3 bases: TGCGCCAGCAACCCGGGACAGGGGGCCCAAGAGACCCAGTACTTC. The entire variable domain, with the rest obtained from reference TRBV5-1 and TRBJ2-5, is as follows: KAGVTQTPRYLIKTRGQQVTLSCSPISGHRSVSWYQQTPGQGLQFLFEYFSETQRNKGNFPGRFSGRQFSNSRSEMNVSTLELGDSALYLCASNPGQGAQETQYFGPGTRLLVL.

The genes are TRBV25-1 and TRBJ2-6, with TRBD2 matching 7 bases. The trim removed 9 bases at V and 0 bases at J, leaving 5 bases unmatched. The V gene's germline CDR1 is MGHDK and CDR2 SYGVNS. This CDR3 spans 15 amino acids. The CDR3 DNA follows: TGTGCCAGTTCGGGGGGAAGCTCTGGGGCCAACGTCCTGACTTTC. As protein: CASSGGSSGANVLTF.

Concerning this clone itself: It is likely a read error: a sequence one base away is far more abundant. The chain uses TRBV10-1 and TRBJ1-4, with a weak D call TRBD1 (6 bases). CDR3 length: 16 amino acids. Germline V gene lookup returns CDR1 WNHNN and CDR2 SYGVQD (reference sequence). CDR3 nucleotide sequence: TGCGCCAGCAGTGTTAAGGGGGGGAGGAATAATGAAAAACTGCTTTTT. Amino acids: CASSVKGGRNNEKLLF.

V usage is TRBV27 and J usage is TRBJ2-2; 7 bases map to TRBD2. The CDR3 spans 17 residues. V gave up 6 bases and J gave up 3 bases; unmatched junction bases: 13. Germline assignment: CDR1 MNHEY and CDR2 SMNVEV (reference sequence). The CDR3 region has the DNA TGTGCCAGCAGCGAGGAGGTGTTAGCGGGCTACACCGGGGAGCTGTTTTTT. This sequence encodes CASSEEVLAGYTGELFF.